This is a list of T cell receptor beta chains from one sample in a study of T cells in localized non-small cell lung cancer. The data were produced by immunoSEQ multiplex PCR, yet TCRdb's version contains in-frame clones alone and is incomplete. The table has about 11,000 clones, roughly 82% seen once. The starting material was peripheral blood mononuclear cells, obtained before any cancer treatment. The receptors were gathered from an older female donor with stage II lung adenocarcinoma. Each CDR3 is given with its conserved first and last residue. D genes are given only for firm matches. Size tells how often a clone was seen (once, few, many) or the class of an expanded clone, and some rows leave it out.

>TRBV30|TRBJ1-5|-|few
CAWSVRGAGQPQHF
TGTGCCTGGAGTGTTCGGGGGGCTGGACAGCCCCAGCATTTT
>TRBV10-3|TRBJ2-3|-|-
CAINAGSGNTQYF
TGTGCCATTAACGCGGGTTCAGGAAATACGCAGTATTTT
>TRBV2|TRBJ1-1|-|-
CASSDYGAVSTEAFF
TGTGCCAGCAGTGACTACGGGGCGGTGAGCACTGAAGCTTTCTTT
>TRBV6-1|TRBJ2-7|TRBD1|-
CASRRTGGYEQYF
TGTGCCAGCAGGAGGACAGGGGGCTACGAGCAGTACTTC
>TRBV11-3|TRBJ2-5|-|-
CASSLDLGETQYF
TGTGCCAGCAGCTTAGATCTAGGAGAGACCCAGTACTTC
>TRBV6-4|TRBJ2-5|-|-
CASSPRQGGVETQYF
TGTGCCAGCAGCCCCCGACAGGGAGGGGTGGAGACCCAGTACTTC
>TRBV2|TRBJ1-2|-|-
CASSVVGGVDGYTF
TGTGCCAGCAGTGTGGTGGGAGGAGTGGATGGCTACACCTTC
>TRBV6-5|TRBJ2-3|-|-
CASTKQGTDTQYF
TGTGCCAGCACCAAACAGGGCACAGATACGCAGTATTTT
>TRBV6-6|TRBJ1-2|-|once
CASSYRDGYGYTF
TGTGCCAGCAGTTACAGGGACGGATATGGCTACACCTTC
>TRBV20-1|TRBJ1-6|-|-
CSARDQSPLHF
TGCAGTGCTAGAGATCAATCACCCCTCCACTTT
>TRBV7-3|TRBJ1-6|-|-
CASSWPVTYNSPLHF
TGTGCCAGCAGCTGGCCCGTGACCTATAATTCACCCCTCCACTTT
>TRBV15|TRBJ1-1|-|few
CATSSPQTGTNEAFF
TGTGCCACCAGCAGCCCCCAAACCGGGACAAACGAAGCTTTCTTT
>TRBV11-1|TRBJ1-2|TRBD1|-
CASSSRQGHGYTF
TGTGCCAGCAGCTCCCGACAGGGGCATGGCTACACCTTC
>TRBV6-4|TRBJ1-5|TRBD1|-
CASSDSRQWDSGVPYYSNQPQHF
TGTGCCAGCAGTGACTCGAGGCAGTGGGACAGTGGGGTCCCTTATTATAGCAATCAGCCCCAGCATTTT
>TRBV5-8|TRBJ2-5|-|-
CASSLALLGTQYF
TGTGCCAGCAGCTTGGCCTTGCTCGGGACCCAGTACTTC
>TRBV28|TRBJ2-6|-|-
CASSFGSGANVLTF
TGTGCCAGCAGTTTCGGCTCTGGGGCCAACGTCCTGACTTTC
>TRBV13|TRBJ2-5|TRBD1|-
CASSSIIFDRVSETQYF
TGTGCCAGCAGCTCAATTATATTTGACAGGGTTTCAGAGACCCAGTACTTC
>TRBV10-3|TRBJ2-7|-|-
CAIRDTLEQYF
TGTGCCATCAGGGATACCCTCGAGCAGTACTTC
>TRBV7-8|TRBJ2-7|TRBD2|-
CASSFTTSGSYEQYF
TGTGCCAGCAGCTTCACGACTAGCGGCTCCTACGAGCAGTACTTC
>TRBV18|TRBJ1-4|TRBD1|-
CASSGPRGPDEKLFF
TGTGCCAGCTCAGGTCCCAGGGGGCCAGATGAAAAACTGTTTTTT
>TRBV13|TRBJ2-1|-|-
CASSLGGLSGNEQFF
TGTGCCAGCAGCTTAGGCGGGCTCTCGGGCAATGAGCAGTTCTTC
>TRBV4-2|TRBJ2-3|-|few
CASSQEPTDTQYF
TGTGCCAGCAGCCAAGAGCCCACAGATACGCAGTATTTT
>TRBV30|TRBJ1-6|-|-
CAWNRGQFRSNSYNSPLHF
TGTGCCTGGAACCGCGGACAGTTTCGATCCAATTCCTATAATTCACCCCTCCACTTT
>TRBV30|TRBJ1-5|-|-
CAWSVNGGQPQHF
TGTGCCTGGAGTGTAAATGGCGGTCAGCCCCAGCATTTT
>TRBV10-3|TRBJ2-7|-|-
CAISDHPSGAVSYEQYF
TGTGCCATCAGTGATCATCCTTCCGGGGCAGTCTCCTACGAGCAGTACTTC
>TRBV2|TRBJ2-5|-|-
CASTTSGLGETQYF
TGTGCCAGCACCACAAGCGGGTTGGGGGAGACCCAGTACTTC
>TRBV7-2|TRBJ1-2|-|-
CASNSRGPGSGYTF
TGTGCCAGCAACTCTCGAGGGCCCGGTTCGGGCTACACCTTC